This is a list of T cell receptor beta chains from one sample in a study of shared clonotypes between healthy human individuals. Data came from immunoSEQ multiplex PCR; TCRdb stores just in-frame clones and leaves some out. The repertoire holds more than 1,200,000 clones, with roughly 98.5% as singletons. Sequencing used naive CD4+ T cells sorted from blood. The receptors were sampled from a man aged 30-40 years in good health. The conserved cysteine and the conserved F or W are not part of the CDR3 here. A D gene is named only where the DNA matches it firmly.

v_call: TRBV28; j_call: TRBJ2-1; d_call: .; cdr3_aa: ASSTRAAPRGSYNEQF
v_call: TRBV4-1; j_call: TRBJ1-1; d_call: .; cdr3_aa: ASSQERRGGGTEAF
v_call: TRBV7-7; j_call: TRBJ2-3; d_call: .; cdr3_aa: ASSLMDSTDTQY
v_call: TRBV5-1; j_call: TRBJ2-5; d_call: .; cdr3_aa: ASSFSGTGGETQY
v_call: TRBV9; j_call: TRBJ2-5; d_call: TRBD2; cdr3_aa: ASSLGSGRFETQY
v_call: TRBV5-1; j_call: TRBJ2-3; d_call: .; cdr3_aa: ASSGPGAGRTDTQY
v_call: TRBV19; j_call: TRBJ2-1; d_call: TRBD2; cdr3_aa: ASSIRGSGRLGNEQF
v_call: TRBV2; j_call: TRBJ2-3; d_call: .; cdr3_aa: ASKSTGRTDTQY
v_call: TRBV7-9; j_call: TRBJ1-1; d_call: .; cdr3_aa: ASSLEGGGEAF
v_call: TRBV5-6; j_call: TRBJ2-7; d_call: TRBD2; cdr3_aa: ASSLGLAGLYEQY
v_call: TRBV9; j_call: TRBJ1-1; d_call: TRBD1; cdr3_aa: ASGTGGENTEAF
v_call: TRBV9; j_call: TRBJ2-3; d_call: .; cdr3_aa: ASSKAGSPDTQY
v_call: TRBV10-3; j_call: TRBJ2-7; d_call: TRBD1; cdr3_aa: AISPGQGDEQY
v_call: TRBV18; j_call: TRBJ1-2; d_call: TRBD1; cdr3_aa: ASSRDRGFYGYT
v_call: TRBV5-1; j_call: TRBJ1-1; d_call: TRBD1; cdr3_aa: ASSLGTRQGNEAF
v_call: TRBV10-3; j_call: TRBJ1-5; d_call: .; cdr3_aa: AISDTQANQPQH
v_call: TRBV5-8; j_call: TRBJ2-7; d_call: TRBD1; cdr3_aa: ASRTPLRGTGAEQY
v_call: TRBV12-5; j_call: TRBJ2-1; d_call: TRBD1; cdr3_aa: ASGLVTGVRNEQF
v_call: TRBV28; j_call: TRBJ2-7; d_call: .; cdr3_aa: ASSRPYEQY
v_call: TRBV10-2; j_call: TRBJ1-4; d_call: .; cdr3_aa: ASMRTLVDEKLF
v_call: TRBV11-1; j_call: TRBJ2-1; d_call: .; cdr3_aa: ASTFRTVDYNEQF
v_call: TRBV6-6; j_call: TRBJ2-1; d_call: TRBD2; cdr3_aa: ASSYKAGVEQF
v_call: TRBV28; j_call: TRBJ2-3; d_call: .; cdr3_aa: ASTQVGIPDTQY
v_call: TRBV7-9; j_call: TRBJ2-5; d_call: .; cdr3_aa: ASRELQGFPETQY
v_call: TRBV4-3; j_call: TRBJ2-5; d_call: .; cdr3_aa: ASSQAGQSQETQY